The rows below give T cell receptor beta chains drawn from one sample of a study of blood T cell repertoires in COVID-19. TCRdb's table, derived via immunoSEQ multiplex PCR, lists solely in-frame clones and lacks some. The sample comprises 45,000 to 65,000 clones, about 85% of which are singletons, and roughly a tenth rests with the top ten. Sequencing was carried out using peripheral blood. The receptors originated from a human donor with acute or convalescent COVID-19. The donor label of this sample is uncertain. Both conserved end residues are part of each CDR3. The order of the fields is V gene, D gene, J gene, CDR3 length, clone size, CDR3 protein, CDR3 DNA. The D gene is left open where the match is weak. Clone size appears in some rows only: once, few, many, or a class for an expanded clone.

v_call: TRBV24-1; d_call: TRBD1; j_call: TRBJ2-1; cdr3_length: 16; clone_size: .; cdr3_aa: CATAGTERSSYNEQFF; cdr3_nt: TGTGCCACCGCAGGGACAGAAAGGAGCTCCTACAATGAGCAGTTCTTC
v_call: TRBV6-1; d_call: .; j_call: TRBJ2-3; cdr3_length: 16; clone_size: .; cdr3_aa: CASSDATGISTDTQYF; cdr3_nt: TGTGCCAGCAGTGATGCGACGGGGATAAGCACAGATACGCAGTATTTT
v_call: TRBV7-9; d_call: TRBD1; j_call: TRBJ1-2; cdr3_length: 15; clone_size: .; cdr3_aa: CASSIDGQGGRGYTF; cdr3_nt: TGTGCCAGCAGCATAGATGGACAGGGCGGTCGGGGCTACACCTTC
v_call: TRBV5-1; d_call: TRBD2; j_call: TRBJ2-3; cdr3_length: 20; clone_size: .; cdr3_aa: CASSLEGPGLAVSSTDTQYF; cdr3_nt: TGCGCCAGCAGCTTGGAAGGCCCCGGACTAGCGGTCTCTAGCACAGATACGCAGTATTTT
v_call: TRBV24-1; d_call: .; j_call: TRBJ2-5; cdr3_length: 15; clone_size: .; cdr3_aa: CATSDPLAGVETQYF; cdr3_nt: TGTGCCACCAGTGACCCCCTAGCAGGGGTAGAGACCCAGTACTTC
v_call: TRBV20-1; d_call: TRBD2; j_call: TRBJ2-7; cdr3_length: 14; clone_size: .; cdr3_aa: CSASRTSGVYEQYF; cdr3_nt: TGCAGTGCTAGTAGGACTAGCGGGGTCTACGAGCAGTACTTC
v_call: TRBV5-1; d_call: TRBD1; j_call: TRBJ1-2; cdr3_length: 15; clone_size: .; cdr3_aa: CASSSGGQGAGGYTF; cdr3_nt: TGCGCCAGCAGCTCAGGGGGGCAGGGTGCCGGTGGCTACACCTTC
v_call: TRBV18; d_call: .; j_call: TRBJ2-7; cdr3_length: 15; clone_size: .; cdr3_aa: CASSPPWTETYEQYF; cdr3_nt: TGTGCCAGCTCACCACCGTGGACAGAAACCTACGAGCAGTACTTC
v_call: TRBV10-1; d_call: .; j_call: TRBJ1-6; cdr3_length: 14; clone_size: .; cdr3_aa: CASSEWRADSPLHF; cdr3_nt: TGCGCCAGCAGTGAATGGAGGGCAGATTCACCCCTCCACTTT
v_call: TRBV19; d_call: .; j_call: TRBJ1-6; cdr3_length: 15; clone_size: .; cdr3_aa: CASSIVSGGNSPLHF; cdr3_nt: TGTGCCAGTAGTATAGTTTCGGGAGGAAATTCACCCCTCCACTTT
v_call: TRBV6-5; d_call: .; j_call: TRBJ1-3; cdr3_length: 15; clone_size: .; cdr3_aa: CASRPTGSGGNTIYF; cdr3_nt: TGTGCCAGCAGACCCACAGGGTCGGGAGGAAACACCATATATTTT
v_call: TRBV4-1; d_call: .; j_call: TRBJ1-4; cdr3_length: 14; clone_size: .; cdr3_aa: CASSLSSGGDGLFF; cdr3_nt: TGCGCCAGCAGCCTAAGCTCGGGAGGGGATGGACTGTTTTTT
v_call: TRBV3-1/TRBV3-2; d_call: TRBD2; j_call: TRBJ2-3; cdr3_length: 16; clone_size: .; cdr3_aa: CASSRLAGASTDTQYF; cdr3_nt: TGTGCCAGCAGCCGACTAGCGGGGGCGAGCACAGATACGCAGTATTTT
v_call: TRBV18; d_call: TRBD2; j_call: TRBJ2-1; cdr3_length: 16; clone_size: .; cdr3_aa: CASSPASGSSYNEQFF; cdr3_nt: TGTGCCAGCTCACCCGCCAGCGGGAGCTCCTACAATGAGCAGTTCTTC
v_call: TRBV18; d_call: TRBD2; j_call: TRBJ2-3; cdr3_length: 16; clone_size: .; cdr3_aa: CASSLGLAGATDTQYF; cdr3_nt: TGTGCCAGCTCTCTGGGACTAGCGGGGGCCACAGATACGCAGTATTTT
v_call: TRBV11-2; d_call: .; j_call: TRBJ1-3; cdr3_length: 15; clone_size: .; cdr3_aa: CASSSQGASGNTIYF; cdr3_nt: TGTGCCAGCAGCTCGCAAGGGGCCTCTGGAAACACCATATATTTT
v_call: TRBV11-2; d_call: TRBD1; j_call: TRBJ2-2; cdr3_length: 15; clone_size: .; cdr3_aa: CASSRDRGFTGELFF; cdr3_nt: TGTGCCAGCTCCCGGGACAGGGGGTTCACCGGGGAGCTGTTTTTT
v_call: TRBV9; d_call: TRBD2; j_call: TRBJ2-3; cdr3_length: 18; clone_size: .; cdr3_aa: CASSASRLAGGPTDTQYF; cdr3_nt: TGTGCCAGCAGCGCCTCGCGGTTAGCGGGAGGGCCTACAGATACGCAGTATTTT
v_call: TRBV3-1/TRBV3-2; d_call: TRBD1; j_call: TRBJ1-1; cdr3_length: 14; clone_size: .; cdr3_aa: CASSLRGQGPEAFF; cdr3_nt: TGTGCCAGCAGCCTGAGGGGACAGGGGCCTGAAGCTTTCTTT
v_call: TRBV11-2; d_call: TRBD1; j_call: TRBJ2-1; cdr3_length: 15; clone_size: .; cdr3_aa: CASSFEGQPYNEQFF; cdr3_nt: TGTGCCAGCAGCTTTGAGGGACAGCCCTACAATGAGCAGTTCTTC
v_call: TRBV6-4; d_call: TRBD1; j_call: TRBJ1-3; cdr3_length: 16; clone_size: .; cdr3_aa: CASRSGQAYSGNTIYF; cdr3_nt: TGTGCCAGCAGATCAGGACAGGCGTACTCTGGAAACACCATATATTTT
v_call: TRBV4-2; d_call: TRBD1; j_call: TRBJ2-1; cdr3_length: 18; clone_size: once; cdr3_aa: CASSPRAAQGAIYNEQFF; cdr3_nt: TGTGCCAGCAGCCCCCGGGCGGCCCAGGGGGCGATCTACAATGAGCAGTTCTTC
v_call: TRBV23-1; d_call: TRBD1; j_call: TRBJ1-5; cdr3_length: 16; clone_size: .; cdr3_aa: CASSQSKHRGYQPQHF; cdr3_nt: TGCGCCAGCAGTCAATCCAAACACAGGGGATATCAGCCCCAGCATTTT
v_call: TRBV19; d_call: TRBD1; j_call: TRBJ2-4; cdr3_length: 17; clone_size: .; cdr3_aa: CASSIILGDRAKNIQYF; cdr3_nt: TGTGCCAGTAGTATCATCCTGGGGGACAGGGCCAAAAACATTCAGTACTTC
v_call: TRBV29-1; d_call: .; j_call: TRBJ1-1; cdr3_length: 15; clone_size: .; cdr3_aa: CSVILASGVNTEAFF; cdr3_nt: TGCAGCGTTATATTAGCCTCGGGGGTGAACACTGAAGCTTTCTTT
v_call: TRBV6-4; d_call: .; j_call: TRBJ1-2; cdr3_length: 14; clone_size: .; cdr3_aa: CASSKDSLGYGYTF; cdr3_nt: TGTGCCAGCAGTAAGGACTCCCTGGGGTATGGCTACACCTTC
v_call: TRBV10-3; d_call: TRBD1; j_call: TRBJ1-2; cdr3_length: 15; clone_size: .; cdr3_aa: CAISSETGVVYGYTF; cdr3_nt: TGTGCCATCAGTTCGGAGACAGGGGTTGTCTATGGCTACACCTTC
v_call: TRBV25-1; d_call: TRBD1; j_call: TRBJ1-2; cdr3_length: 17; clone_size: .; cdr3_aa: CASSEWAGGRINYGYTF; cdr3_nt: TGTGCCAGCAGTGAATGGGCAGGGGGAAGGATTAACTATGGCTACACCTTC
v_call: TRBV9; d_call: .; j_call: TRBJ1-2; cdr3_length: 14; clone_size: .; cdr3_aa: CASSVREGSGGYTF; cdr3_nt: TGTGCCAGCAGCGTAAGGGAGGGATCGGGCGGCTACACCTTC
v_call: TRBV5-1; d_call: .; j_call: TRBJ1-6; cdr3_length: 13; clone_size: .; cdr3_aa: CASSLGGGSPLHF; cdr3_nt: TGCGCCAGCAGTTTGGGGGGGGGTTCACCCCTCCACTTT